This TCR beta chain was sequenced for a study of identical twins. General study findings and limits: Out-of-frame alpha sequences common to twins exhibited an excess of low generation probability.

With V trimmed by 6 bases and J by 4 bases, 8 bases remained unmatched. The CDR3 spans 14 residues. The germline V gene has CDR1 MNHNS and CDR2 SASEGT. In its sample, this clonotype was seen many times. As yet, its antigen is unknown. After template switching added a universal primer site, the resulting cDNA carried unique molecular identifiers. Using its own MiXCR run on the 5' RACE reads, TCRdb lists one record per CDR3 protein. Of a few hundred thousand distinct CDR3 sequences listed, roughly 9.9% were seen once; the top ten hold more than 2.5%. The data were also submitted as part of a second study, on yellow fever vaccine responses in identical twins.

The chain combines TRBV6-1 with TRBJ1-1; TRBD1 matches at 7 bases. The sequenced sample consisted of PBMCs. This clonotype was sampled from a woman between 18 and 30 years old in good health. CDR3 protein: CASRTGIDGTEAFF. The CDR3 DNA reads as TGTGCCAGCAGGACAGGGATAGATGGCACTGAAGCTTTCTTT.